Listed here is a single T cell receptor beta chain. What this receptor recognizes is not known. The input lacks base qualities; no much larger clone sits a single base away. The CDR3 numbers 13 residues from cysteine through phenylalanine. Left in the record is the CDR3 DNA by itself, 39 bases read in frame from the first base. V is reduced by 4 bases and J by 3 bases, leaving a spacing of 8 bases between them. The germline V gene specifies SGHRS as CDR1 and YFSETQ as CDR2. Whole blood was collected in K2EDTA tubes by collaborating institutions according to the institutions' own protocols. Collaborator samples were shipped for TCRbeta analysis as frozen whole blood, isolated PBMCs, or DNA extracted from either sample type. The immunoSEQ Assay, a bias-controlled multiplex PCR, was used to amplify TCRbeta CDR3 regions from genomic DNA. Concerning the study's data processing: Within the assay, amplification of reference gene primers was used to estimate how many nucleated cells each sample contained. Sequence reads were collapsed and filtered to measure the absolute abundance of every unique TCRbeta CDR3 rearrangement. For each sample, productive Simpson clonality was calculated by taking the square root of Simpson's diversity index across productive rearrangements. The table was pulled from immuneACCESS by TCRdb, which kept in-frame rearrangements only. Such tables lose some clones; where checked, under half of the loss comes from unresolved V genes, and the rest has no known cause. V and J calls and clone size follow that table, whereas D and trimming were derived from the DNA. The sample table holds some 45,000 clones, of which almost 85% were seen once. The ten biggest clones cover roughly 13% of the sample.

These data are taken from a study of blood T cell repertoires in COVID-19 (dated by TCRdb to between 2020 and 2021). Study-level background: Samples covering the acute and convalescent phases of COVID-19 were provided by collaborators in the United States, Italy and Spain. The prospective study material was composed of cDNA or gDNA derived from T cells, B-cell-depleted T cells, or PBMCs. The samples were drawn from two sources: the first 160 participants of the ongoing ImmuneRACE study, and 1,000 to 1,500 subjects contributed by 6 global collaborators. The dataset comprised deeply sampled blood TCRbeta repertoires from subjects exposed to, actively infected with, or recovered from COVID-19. A freely available public database, intended as a resource for researchers studying the immune response to SARS-CoV-2, is where the repertoires were released. HLA class I and class II types, where available, came from metadata supplied by the sample provider rather than from assay-based typing. The sample metadata nearly always contained a de-identified subject ID, COVID-19 status, age in years and sex.

Broad study findings and their caveats: How much clinical and demographic metadata was included differed by source and by participant, and the metadata was provided uncurated.

Sample: peripheral blood. This receptor chain uses TRBV5-1 and TRBJ1-3; the D gene identity is not certain. This TCR came from a human donor in a cohort sampled during active COVID-19. The CDR3 here reads CASSSTIGNTIYF. The DNA reads as follows: TGCGCCAGCAGCAGCACCATTGGAAACACCATATATTTT.